One sample yielded the 5 T cell receptor beta chains listed below, sequenced in a study of OX40 agonist ivuxolimab in advanced cancers. Clones were read by immunoSEQ multiplex PCR, and TCRdb kept only the in-frame ones, dropping some. The sample consists of over 45,000 clones, around four fifths of them appearing once. The sequences come from CD4+ or CD8+ T cells sorted from blood, collected in a trial of the OX40 agonist ivuxolimab. These receptors all come from an adult with an advanced solid tumor such as melanoma, head and neck, liver or kidney cancer.

The gene calls are TRBV2 and TRBJ1-6; a possible D gene is TRBD1 (5 bases). The germline gives CDR1 SNHLY, CDR2 FYNNEI. The CDR3 contains 19 residues. Trimming stripped 6 bases from V and 0 bases from J, with 21 bases between. The CDR3, as DNA: TGTGCCAGCAGCGCACCCTCCATGGGGGGAAGCTCCTATAATTCACCCCTCCACTTT. It yields the protein CASSAPSMGGSSYNSPLHF.

This chain's CDR3 is CASRGEGSYTDTQYF. The CDR3 DNA follows: TGTGCCAGCAGGGGAGAGGGCAGCTACACAGATACGCAGTATTTT. This chain links TRBV7-9 with TRBJ2-3; maybe TRBD2 (5 bases). The germline V and J ends were trimmed by 6 bases and 2 bases, with 15 bases remaining between them. Germline loops: CDR1 SEHNR, CDR2 FQNEAQ (reference sequence). CDR3 length: 15 residues. Variable domain in full (rest from reference TRBV7-9 and TRBJ2-3): DTGVSQNPRHKITKRGQNVTFRCDPISEHNRLYWYRQTLGQGPEFLTYFQNEAQLEKSRLLSDRFSAERPKGSFSTLEIQRTEQGDSAMYLCASRGEGSYTDTQYFGPGTRLTVL.

In nucleotides, the CDR3 is TGTGCCAGCTCGCGGGACAGGCAAGAGACCCAGTACTTC. Translation gives CASSRDRQETQYF. The chain employs TRBV18 and TRBJ2-5; TRBD1 matches 8 bases. The CDR3 runs to 13 residues. Germline CDR1 KGHSH, CDR2 LQKENI. V shed 6 bases, J shed 2 bases, and the junction held 2 bases outside the gene matches. The full variable domain, its missing parts supplied by reference TRBV18 and TRBJ2-5, is NAGVMQNPRHLVRRRGQEARLRCSPMKGHSHVYWYRQLPEEGLKFMVYLQKENIIDESGMPKERFSAEFPKEGPSILRIQQVVRGDSAAYFCASSRDRQETQYFGPGTRLLVL.

The CDR3 DNA reads TGTGCCAGCTCATCGACTAGCGACCAGCGGGAGACCCAGTACTTC. Its translation is CASSSTSDQRETQYF. V and J are TRBV18 and TRBJ2-5, with 8 positions matching TRBD2. Losses at the gene ends were 5 bases for V and 5 bases for J; bases not matched to a gene: 10. CDR1 KGHSH and CDR2 LQKENI come from the germline V gene. The CDR3 covers 15 residues.

The V call is TRBV4-1, the J call TRBJ2-7; 8 nucleotides align to TRBD1. Looked up from germline, CDR1 is MGHRA and CDR2 is YSYEKL. V lost 4 bases and J lost 3; bases outside the gene matches: 11. CDR3 length: 16 amino acids. Here the CDR3 DNA reads TGCGCCAGCAGCCCCGCACCAACAGGGGGTGGCTACGAGCAGTACTTC. Its translation: CASSPAPTGGGYEQYF.